These 28 T cell receptor beta chains share one sample of origin, sequenced in a study of T cells in localized non-small cell lung cancer. Generated by immunoSEQ multiplex PCR, the TCRdb table keeps only in-frame clones and is missing some. The table has more than 12,000 clones, approximately 85% seen once. Sample: peripheral blood, taken before any cancer treatment. The receptors shown here come from a female donor over 55 with stage I squamous cell lung carcinoma.

The chain couples TRBV28 to TRBJ1-4, with no clear D. The germline V and J ends were trimmed by 7 bases and 0 bases, with 12 bases remaining between them. CDR3 size: 15 residues. Germline values: CDR1 MDHEN, CDR2 SYDVKM. The DNA of the CDR3 is TGTGCCAGCACTGGTCGAAAAACAACTAATGAAAAACTGTTTTTT. Encoded protein: CASTGRKTTNEKLFF.

This clone was seen a handful of times. This chain joins TRBV9 and TRBJ2-3; 10 bases match TRBD2. J gave up 0 bases and V 0 bases, and 16 bases lay outside the gene matches. CDR1 is SGDLS, CDR2 YYNGEE, per germline. There are 21 residues in the CDR3. CDR3 in amino acids: CASSVGWTRLAGPTSTDTQYF. Here the CDR3 DNA reads TGTGCCAGCAGCGTAGGGTGGACTAGACTAGCGGGCCCTACAAGCACAGATACGCAGTATTTT.

The V and J genes are TRBV15 and TRBJ1-5; D not certain. Deletions cut 0 bases from V and 7 bases from J, with 13 bases between. Germline CDR1 is LNHNV and CDR2 is YYDKDF (reference sequence). The CDR3 loop spans 15 amino acids. The CDR3 sequence: CATSRDTGRGQPQHF. CDR3 sequence (DNA): TGTGCCACCAGCAGAGATACTGGCCGGGGACAGCCCCAGCATTTT.

This chain uses TRBV18 with TRBJ2-4, with 7 nucleotides matching TRBD1. The CDR3 loop spans 16 amino acids. CDR1 is KGHSH, CDR2 LQKENI, per germline. Germline trimming cut 5 bases from V and 7 bases from J; bases unmatched to any gene: 14. The CDR3, as DNA: TGTGCCAGCTCAAGCCGGACAGGACTCACCCGGAACATTCAGTACTTC. Its translation is CASSSRTGLTRNIQYF.

The J gene is TRBJ1-5, the V gene TRBV5-5; D is unresolved. The CDR3 totals 13 residues. With 0 bases removed from V and 6 bases from J, the gap between germline ends came to 7 bases. The germline V gene encodes CDR1 SGHKS and CDR2 YYEKEE (reference sequence). This CDR3 is CASSLGLGQPQHF. CDR3 in DNA: TGTGCCAGCAGCTTGGGGTTAGGTCAGCCCCAGCATTTT.

The V and J genes are TRBV19 and TRBJ1-2; D is undetermined. CDR1 is LNHDA and CDR2 is SQIVND in the germline V gene (reference sequence). The CDR3 has 14 residues. V was trimmed by 3 bases and J by 1 base, leaving 9 bases between them. The DNA of the CDR3 is TGTGCCAGTAGTATCAACGACCTTAACTATGGCTACACCTTC. It encodes CASSINDLNYGYTF. Full variable domain (rest looked up from reference TRBV19 and TRBJ1-2): DGGITQSPKYLFRKEGQNVTLSCEQNLNHDAMYWYRQDPGQGLRLIYYSQIVNDFQKGDIAEGYSVSREKKESFPLTVTSAQKNPTAFYLCASSINDLNYGYTFGSGTRLTVV.

The chain's CDR3 is CASSSRGEMNTEAFF. Here the CDR3 DNA reads TGTGCCAGCAGTAGCAGGGGGGAGATGAACACTGAAGCTTTCTTT. The gene calls are TRBV6-5 and TRBJ1-1; 7 bases fit TRBD1. V lost 5 bases to trimming and J lost 0 bases; unmatched junction nucleotides: 6. Germline-derived CDR1 and CDR2 are MNHEY and SVGAGI. This CDR3 comprises 15 residues.

The chain carries TRBV11-2 and TRBJ2-2; D possibly corresponds to TRBD1 (6 bases). CDR1 is SGHAT and CDR2 is FQNNGV in the germline V gene. V was clipped by 3 bases and J by 4 bases, with 15 bases between them. The CDR3 consists of 16 residues. The CDR3 sequence: CASSFSRGAGTGELFF. CDR3 in DNA: TGTGCCAGCAGCTTTTCCAGGGGCGCTGGCACCGGGGAGCTGTTTTTT.

The genes are TRBV6-1 and TRBJ2-1; 8 bases align to TRBD2. CDR1 and CDR2 (germline): MNHNS, SASEGT. The V and J ends lost 10 bases and 4 bases, in that order; junction bases with no gene match: 9. The CDR3 runs to 14 residues. CDR3 nucleotides: TGTGCCACAAGGGGACTAGATGTATACAATGAGCAGTTCTTC. Protein sequence: CATRGLDVYNEQFF.

V usage is TRBV5-1 and J usage is TRBJ2-2; 10 positions match TRBD1. The CDR3 has 15 amino acids. The germline V gene has CDR1 SGHRS and CDR2 YFSETQ. V gave up 2 bases and J gave up 5 bases; unmatched junction bases: 3. The CDR3 here is CASSFRGQGTGELFF. The CDR3 DNA sequence: TGCGCCAGCAGCTTTAGGGGACAGGGGACCGGGGAGCTGTTTTTT.

This clone was counted once. This sequence joins TRBV16 and TRBJ1-2; a possible D gene is TRBD1 (6 bases). CDR3 length equals 14 residues. V gave up 2 bases and J gave up 7 bases, with 14 bases separating them. Germline assignment: CDR1 KGHSY and CDR2 FQNENV. The DNA of the CDR3 is TGTGCCAGCAGCCAACCAGGGGCACGAAGTGGCTACACCTTC. This sequence encodes CASSQPGARSGYTF.

The CDR3 protein is CASSTGDQETQYF. CDR3 in DNA: TGCGCCAGCAGCACGGGAGATCAAGAGACCCAGTACTTC. The chain links TRBV5-1 to TRBJ2-5; tentatively, D is TRBD2 (6 bases). The CDR3 runs 13 residues. From germline, CDR1 is SGHRS and CDR2 YFSETQ. With 4 bases removed from V and 2 bases from J, the gap between germline ends came to 9 bases.

The chain joins TRBV18 to TRBJ2-5, with TRBD2 identical over 14 bases. V shed 3 bases and J 4 bases; nucleotides not matched to a gene: 7. Per germline, CDR1 KGHSH and CDR2 LQKENI. The CDR3 covers 17 residues. The CDR3 bases are TGTGCCAGCTCACCCGGACTAGCGGGGGGTCCTCGAGAGACCCAGTACTTC. Protein product: CASSPGLAGGPRETQYF.

The chain combines TRBV6-1 with TRBJ1-5; D is unresolved. Germline assignment: CDR1 MNHNS and CDR2 SASEGT. Trimming shortened V by 0 bases and J by 1 base, and 13 bases separated the two germline ends. The CDR3 sequence is 17 residues long. The CDR3 region is CASSEAGGQASNQPQHF. The DNA of the CDR3 is TGTGCCAGCAGTGAAGCGGGCGGGCAGGCGAGCAATCAGCCCCAGCATTTT.

This chain uses TRBV5-4 with TRBJ2-7; 8 bases line up with TRBD2. Trimming at V came to 4 bases and at J to 2 bases, leaving 8 bases not matched to a gene. Germline-derived CDR1 and CDR2 are SGHNT and YYREEE (reference sequence). The CDR3 has 15 residues. The CDR3 sequence is CASSPSAGEAYEQYF. In nucleotides, the CDR3 is TGTGCCAGCAGCCCATCAGCGGGGGAAGCCTACGAGCAGTACTTC.

V is TRBV19 and J is TRBJ1-1; no reliable D call. Trimming pared 10 bases from V and 1 base from J, leaving 10 bases between. Germline V lookup: CDR1 LNHDA, CDR2 SQIVND (reference sequence). CDR3 length equals 12 residues. Written as DNA, the CDR3 is TGTGCCACCTGGGAGGGGAACACTGAAGCTTTCTTT. Residues: CATWEGNTEAFF. Based on the CDR3 plus reference TRBV19 and TRBJ1-1, the full variable domain is DGGITQSPKYLFRKEGQNVTLSCEQNLNHDAMYWYRQDPGQGLRLIYYSQIVNDFQKGDIAEGYSVSREKKESFPLTVTSAQKNPTAFYLCATWEGNTEAFFGQGTRLTVV.

The J gene is TRBJ1-3, the V gene TRBV29-1, with a tentative D call TRBD1 (5 bases). From germline, CDR1 is SQVTM and CDR2 ANQGSEA. Trimming stripped 6 bases from V and 0 bases from J, with 9 bases between. The length of the CDR3 is 13 residues. The CDR3: CSVEGISGNTIYF. The CDR3 region has the DNA TGCAGCGTCGAGGGGATCTCTGGAAACACCATATATTTT.

V usage is TRBV6-5 and J usage is TRBJ1-1; D is undetermined. V lost 5 bases to trimming and J lost 8 bases, with 12 bases between them. Germline loops: CDR1 MNHEY, CDR2 SVGAGI. This CDR3 contains 12 residues. In DNA, the CDR3 is TGTGCCAGCAGTCCCGGAGCGGGCGAAGCTTTCTTT. Translation: CASSPGAGEAFF.

This clone turned up a few times. The CDR3, as DNA: TGTGCCAGTTCACAGGGAAGTTCCACAGATACGCAGTATTTT. Protein product: CASSQGSSTDTQYF. The chain carries TRBV6-4 and TRBJ2-3, with D possibly matching TRBD1 (6 bases). Trimming cost V 9 bases and J 2 bases, with 15 bases left between them. The CDR3 is 14 residues long. Germline V gives CDR1 MRHNA, CDR2 SNTAGT.

This rearrangement joins TRBV18 to TRBJ1-4; 7 bases fit TRBD1. CDR1 and CDR2 from the germline V gene are KGHSH and LQKENI. V was clipped by 3 bases and J by 16 bases; unmatched bases: 17. This CDR3 is 15 amino acids long. The CDR3 protein is CASSPTTGQISPPFF. The DNA of the CDR3 is TGTGCCAGCTCACCGACGACAGGGCAAATCTCTCCCCCGTTTTTT.

The chain joins TRBV27 to TRBJ2-1; the D gene is possibly TRBD2 (5 bases). Germline assignment: CDR1 MNHEY and CDR2 SMNVEV (reference sequence). Deletions cut 4 bases from V and 4 bases from J, with 14 bases between. The CDR3 spans 15 residues. Here the CDR3 DNA reads TGTGCCAGCAGTTATAAGACCGGACTTTACAATGAGCAGTTCTTC. Amino acids: CASSYKTGLYNEQFF.

The rearrangement links TRBV7-8 to TRBJ2-5, with 12 bases lining up with TRBD2. The V segment lost 7 bases and the J segment 0 bases; nucleotides outside the gene matches: 3. The germline V gene has CDR1 SGHVS and CDR2 FQNEAQ. This CDR3 has 15 residues. CDR3 amino acids: CASTRTSGDQETQYF. The CDR3 region has the DNA TGTGCCAGCACCCGGACTAGCGGGGACCAAGAGACCCAGTACTTC.

The V call is TRBV11-2, the J call TRBJ2-4; unclear D gene. This CDR3 is 13 amino acids long. With 5 bases removed from V and 5 bases from J, the gap between germline ends came to 10 bases. Germline V CDR1 and CDR2: SGHAT, FQNNGV. CDR3 sequence: CASSLLSENIQYF. The CDR3 DNA reads as TGTGCCAGCAGCCTGCTGAGCGAAAACATTCAGTACTTC.

The chain employs TRBV6-6 and TRBJ2-4; 10 nucleotides match TRBD1. V gave up 6 bases and J gave up 8 bases; unmatched junction bases: 4. CDR1 is MNHNY, CDR2 SVGAGI, per germline (reference sequence). The CDR3 extends over 13 amino acids. CDR3 region: CASSPGTGDIQYF. CDR3 DNA: TGTGCCAGCAGCCCCGGGACAGGGGACATTCAGTACTTC.

This chain links TRBV5-4 with TRBJ2-5; no firm D call. Trimming took off 6 bases at V and 0 bases at J, with 12 bases between the two ends. Germline CDR1 SGHNT, CDR2 YYREEE (reference sequence). CDR3 length: 14 amino acids. CDR3 DNA: TGTGCCAGCATCCCAGATACCAACCAAGAGACCCAGTACTTC. The encoded protein is CASIPDTNQETQYF. Full variable domain (rest looked up from reference TRBV5-4 and TRBJ2-5): ETGVTQSPTHLIKTRGQQVTLRCSSQSGHNTVSWYQQALGQGPQFIFQYYREEENGRGNFPPRFSGLQFPNYSSELNVNALELDDSALYLCASIPDTNQETQYFGPGTRLLVL.

The chain has TRBV4-1 and TRBJ2-6, with 11 bases identical to TRBD1. Trimming removed 4 bases from V and 0 bases from J; junction bases left unmatched: 8. The CDR3 consists of 19 residues. The germline V gene has CDR1 MGHRA and CDR2 YSYEKL. Written as DNA, the CDR3 is TGCGCCAGCAGCCCAGTGGGGACAGGGGGTTTCTCTGGGGCCAACGTCCTGACTTTC. Translating gives CASSPVGTGGFSGANVLTF.

This chain links TRBV4-1 with TRBJ2-5, with D maybe TRBD2 (5 bases). This CDR3 contains 14 residues. V lost 4 bases to trimming and J lost 1 base, with 10 bases between them. Germline CDR1 is MGHRA and CDR2 is YSYEKL. DNA of the CDR3: TGCGCCAGCAGCCCGGAGGTAATCCAAGAGACCCAGTACTTC. Translated: CASSPEVIQETQYF.

The CDR3 loop is CASSLSGDNQPQHF. The CDR3 DNA reads TGTGCCAGCAGTCTATCGGGGGACAATCAGCCCCAGCATTTT. V usage is TRBV7-2 and J usage is TRBJ1-5; D might be TRBD1 (5 bases). Germline CDR1 and CDR2: SGHTA and FQGNSA. The CDR3 has 14 amino acids. With 6 bases removed from V and 3 bases from J, the gap between germline ends came to 12 bases.